The sequence of this T cell receptor beta chain was determined in a study of monozygotic twins with inflammatory bowel disease. Germline assignment: CDR1 MNHEY and CDR2 SVGEGT. The length of the CDR3 is 12 residues. Study results and caveats: The study found lower TCRbeta diversity (inverse Simpson) in IBD patients than in healthy co-twins.

TCR libraries were prepared from around 3,500 ng total RNA each. A 6-nucleotide sample barcode was carried by the UMIs, which template switching added. TCRdb re-called the 5' RACE reads, yielding one record per CDR3 amino acid sequence without DNA. The sample includes some 150,000 distinct CDR3 sequences. Regarding this clonotype: The antigen is unknown.

Whole-blood total RNA was extracted without T cell sorting. The sequence was collected from a human donor with ulcerative colitis or Crohn's disease, or a healthy co-twin of an affected twin (not recorded which). This chain joins TRBV6-2 or TRBV6-3 and TRBJ2-1; TCRdb lists TRBD1, though no DNA is available to test this call. Sequenced material: blood. The chain's CDR3 is CASSLGADEQFF.